These T cell receptor beta chains were read from a single sample in a study of blood T cells in healthy people across ages. MiXCR, run by TCRdb on the 5' RACE reads, gives a single entry per CDR3 protein. This sample has more than 650,000 distinct CDR3 sequences; 20% to 25% occur once, and the top ten carry around 21%. Material: blood. The receptors here all came from a man aged 70-80 years in good health. Both conserved end residues are part of each CDR3. A D gene is named only where the DNA matches it firmly. Only some rows state a clone size, as once, few, many or a class for expanded clones.

CDR3 length,clone size,V gene,J gene,D gene,CDR3 DNA,CDR3 protein
14,.,TRBV6-1,TRBJ2-1,TRBD2,TGTGCCAGCAGTGAAGGGTGGACTAGCGATGAGCAGTTCTTC,CASSEGWTSDEQFF
12,few,TRBV14,TRBJ1-4,.,TGTGCCAGCAGAGGGTACGGCGAAAAACTGTTTTTT,CASRGYGEKLFF
14,.,TRBV29-1,TRBJ2-1,.,TGCAGCGTCGGTACCAGGGTAAGCTACAATGAGCAGTTCTTC,CSVGTRVSYNEQFF
14,few,TRBV5-1,TRBJ2-7,.,TGCGCCAGCAGCTTCCCGGGACGGTCGGACGAGCAGTACTTC,CASSFPGRSDEQYF
14,.,TRBV6-2/TRBV6-3,TRBJ2-5,.,TGTGCCAGCAGTTACCAGGGGAAGACGGAGACCCAGTACTTC,CASSYQGKTETQYF
12,.,TRBV29-1,TRBJ2-5,.,TGCAGCGCTGACAGATCACAAGAGACCCAGTACTTC,CSADRSQETQYF
14,few,TRBV12-3/TRBV12-4,TRBJ1-5,.,TGTGCCAGCAGTTTAGACAGGCATAATCAGCCCCAGCATTTT,CASSLDRHNQPQHF
16,few,TRBV5-1,TRBJ2-1,TRBD2,TGCGCCAGCAGCTTGGATTCGAGCGGGGGGCACAATGAGCAGTTCTTC,CASSLDSSGGHNEQFF
15,many,TRBV29-1,TRBJ1-3,TRBD1,TGCAGCGCGGGACAGGGGCTCACTTCTGGAAACACCATATATTTT,CSAGQGLTSGNTIYF
14,few,TRBV11-3,TRBJ2-2,.,TGTGCCAGCAGCTTGGGGCATGGACCCGGGGAGCTGTTTTTT,CASSLGHGPGELFF
13,few,TRBV7-2,TRBJ1-2,.,TGTGCCAGCAGCGTGGCCGGGACGATAGGCTACACCTTC,CASSVAGTIGYTF
13,.,TRBV29-1,TRBJ2-5,.,TGCAGCGGACTACGACGGACCGGGGAGACCCAGTACTTC,CSGLRRTGETQYF
15,few,TRBV7-9,TRBJ2-5,TRBD2,TGTGCCAGCAGCACAGGACTAGCGAAACAAGAGACCCAGTACTTT,CASSTGLAKQETQYF
12,.,TRBV10-3,TRBJ1-2,.,TGTGCCATCAGTGACACCGGGTATGGCTACACCTTC,CAISDTGYGYTF
13,.,TRBV20-1,TRBJ2-7,TRBD2,TGCAGTGTTCTAGCGGGGACCCGCTACGAGCAGTACTTC,CSVLAGTRYEQYF
13,few,TRBV20-1,TRBJ1-6,.,TGCAGTGCCCTGCGGGGTGGGAACTCACCCCTCCACTTT,CSALRGGNSPLHF
13,.,TRBV20-1,TRBJ1-2,.,TGCAGTGCTAGTCAAGAGGGAGGCTATGGCTACACCTTC,CSASQEGGYGYTF
13,.,TRBV7-2,TRBJ2-1,TRBD2,TGTGCCAGCAGTGAATTAGCGGGACCGGCGCAGTTCTTC,CASSELAGPAQFF
13,few,TRBV30,TRBJ2-1,TRBD1,TGTGCCTGGAGGGGGGACAGATACAATGAGCAGTTCTTC,CAWRGDRYNEQFF
13,.,TRBV6-6,TRBJ1-1,.,TGTGCCAGCAGTTCCGACAAGAACACTGAAGCTTTCTTT,CASSSDKNTEAFF
20,.,TRBV27,TRBJ1-4,.,TGTGCCAGCAGTTCTTCCCTCGCAGGGCCTGTCCGGCTAGCTAATGAAAAACTGTTTTTT,CASSSSLAGPVRLANEKLFF
13,many,TRBV7-2,TRBJ2-7,.,TGTGCCAGCAGCTTAGCAAATACCGGCGAGCAGTACTTC,CASSLANTGEQYF
13,.,TRBV15,TRBJ2-2,.,TGTGCCACCAGGTACTCGAACACCGGGGGGCTGTTTTTT,CATRYSNTGGLFF
15,.,TRBV5-6,TRBJ1-2,.,TGTGCCAGCAGCTTGGGGGCAGGGGATGTCTATGGCTACACCTTC,CASSLGAGDVYGYTF
13,many,TRBV5-8,TRBJ2-6,.,TGTGCCAGCAGCTTAAGGGGTGCCAACGTCCTGACTTTC,CASSLRGANVLTF
14,few,TRBV20-1,TRBJ2-1,TRBD1,TGCAGTGCCACCGCCGGGACAGCCAACAATGAGCAGTTCTTC,CSATAGTANNEQFF
16,few,TRBV15,TRBJ1-4,TRBD1,TGTGCCACCAGCAGGACGCGGACAGGGCTTAATGAAAAACTGTTTTTT,CATSRTRTGLNEKLFF
14,.,TRBV15,TRBJ2-5,.,TGTGCCACCAGCAGAGATTTTGGAAGAGAGACCCAGTACTTC,CATSRDFGRETQYF
12,few,TRBV3-1,TRBJ2-1,TRBD1,TGTGCCAGCAGCCAACTTCGACAGGGGAAGTTCTTC,CASSQLRQGKFF
18,.,TRBV5-1,TRBJ2-3,TRBD2,TGCGCCAGCAGAAAGGACGGGGGGTTAGCGGCGAGCACAGATACGCAGTATTTT,CASRKDGGLAASTDTQYF
18,.,TRBV7-6,TRBJ2-6,.,TGTGCCAGCAGCTTAAACACAGCTTACTACTCTGGGGCCAACGTCCTGACTTTC,CASSLNTAYYSGANVLTF
16,few,TRBV27,TRBJ1-2,TRBD1,TGTGCCAGCAGTTTATCGAGGACAGGGAGAGTGGAGGGCTACACCTTC,CASSLSRTGRVEGYTF
14,.,TRBV24-1,TRBJ1-2,.,TGTGCCCCCAAGGAGCTGTCGGAGGAATATGGCTACACCTTC,CAPKELSEEYGYTF
15,.,TRBV7-6,TRBJ1-3,.,TGTGCCAGCAGCTTAGCACAGGGACTTGGAAACACCATATATTTT,CASSLAQGLGNTIYF
15,few,TRBV12-3/TRBV12-4,TRBJ1-4,TRBD1,TGTGCCAGCAGTCCCCCAGGACAGGGTGATGAAAAACTGTTTTTT,CASSPPGQGDEKLFF
15,few,TRBV6-2/TRBV6-3,TRBJ1-4,.,TGTGCCAGCAGTTACTCGGGTAGAACTAATGAAAAACTGTTTTTT,CASSYSGRTNEKLFF
12,many,TRBV28,TRBJ2-3,.,TGTGCCAGCAGTCTACTAGAGGATACGCAGTATTTT,CASSLLEDTQYF
14,.,TRBV12-3/TRBV12-4,TRBJ1-2,.,TGTGCCAGCAGTGGACCGGGCAGTAACTATGGCTACACCTTC,CASSGPGSNYGYTF
14,many,TRBV12-3/TRBV12-4,TRBJ2-5,.,TGTGCCAGCAGTGGCCCCGGACAGAGGGGGACCCAGTACTTC,CASSGPGQRGTQYF
16,few,TRBV9,TRBJ2-1,TRBD2,TGTGCCAGCAGCGTAGACGGGACTACACTACTTAATGAGCAGTTCTTC,CASSVDGTTLLNEQFF
14,.,TRBV27,TRBJ2-5,TRBD2,TGTGCCAGCAGTCCCCTAGCGGCCCCAGAGACCCAGTACTTC,CASSPLAAPETQYF
13,.,TRBV5-1,TRBJ1-3,.,TGCGCCAGCAGCTCCCAGGTCGAAAACACCATATATTTT,CASSSQVENTIYF
16,many,TRBV4-1,TRBJ1-1,TRBD1,TGCGCCAGCAGCGTCTGGACAGGGGAGGGTGGCACTGAAGCTTTCTTT,CASSVWTGEGGTEAFF
14,few,TRBV7-2,TRBJ1-1,.,TGTGCCAGCAGCTTAAAATTGGGGGTCGCTGAAGCTTTCTTT,CASSLKLGVAEAFF
16,.,TRBV18,TRBJ1-1,.,TGTGCCAGCTCACGACAGGATCCAACAATGAGCACTGAAGCTTTCTTT,CASSRQDPTMSTEAFF
16,.,TRBV21-1,TRBJ2-5,.,TGTGCCAGCAGCAAACGTCTAGCGGGGGGCGGGGAGACCCAGTACTTC,CASSKRLAGGGETQYF
13,.,TRBV6-1,TRBJ2-2,.,TGTGCCAGCAGTGAGCAAGGGCCCGGGGAGCTGTTTTTT,CASSEQGPGELFF
14,.,TRBV12-3/TRBV12-4,TRBJ1-3,.,TGTGCCAGCAGTTTTGTGACAGTCGGAAACACCATATATTTT,CASSFVTVGNTIYF
16,.,TRBV27,TRBJ2-3,TRBD2,TGTGCCAGCAGTCCGGGGACTAGTTGGGGGAAAGATACGCAGTATTTT,CASSPGTSWGKDTQYF
12,.,TRBV28,TRBJ1-2,.,TGTGCCAGCAGGACACCGACCTATGGCTACACCTTC,CASRTPTYGYTF
17,few,TRBV15,TRBJ2-5,.,TGTGCCACCAGCAGAGATGGCAGACGAAAGAACCAAGAGACCCAGTACTTC,CATSRDGRRKNQETQYF
15,.,TRBV24-1,TRBJ1-1,TRBD1,TGTGCCACCAGTGACCCCCAGGGGGCGAACACTGAAGCTTTCTTT,CATSDPQGANTEAFF
13,few,TRBV5-1,TRBJ1-1,TRBD1,TGCGCCAGCAGCCGGGACAGCGAAGGGGAAGCTTTCTTT,CASSRDSEGEAFF
14,.,TRBV7-2,TRBJ2-5,TRBD2,TGTGCCAGCAGCTTATCTAGCGGGGCTGAGACCCAGTACTTC,CASSLSSGAETQYF
13,few,TRBV20-1,TRBJ2-4,.,TGCAGTGCACCAACAGTAGCCAAAAACATTCAGTACTTC,CSAPTVAKNIQYF
16,.,TRBV5-1,TRBJ2-7,.,TGCGCCAGCAGCTTCGGTGGCGGGACTGTCTCCTACGAGCAGTACTTC,CASSFGGGTVSYEQYF